Detailed here is one TCR beta chain. Clones were sequenced by immunoSEQ multiplex PCR, and TCRdb holds only the in-frame ones, with some missing. The table includes some 200,000 clones, 83% detected once. The length of the CDR3 is 15 residues. The germline V gene has CDR1 SNHLY and CDR2 FYNNEI. V lost 2 bases and J lost 7; bases outside the gene matches: 10. The record originates from a study of blood T cell repertoires in COVID-19. Study-wide background: Specimens from acute and convalescent COVID-19 originated in the United States, Italy and Spain.

The receptor was isolated from a woman younger than 45 with COVID-19, enrolled during active disease. Specimen: peripheral blood. The V and J genes are TRBV2 and TRBJ1-2; 7 positions match TRBD1. The chain's CDR3 is CASSEFGQGEVGYTF. The CDR3 nucleotides are TGTGCCAGCAGTGAATTCGGGCAGGGGGAGGTTGGCTACACCTTC.